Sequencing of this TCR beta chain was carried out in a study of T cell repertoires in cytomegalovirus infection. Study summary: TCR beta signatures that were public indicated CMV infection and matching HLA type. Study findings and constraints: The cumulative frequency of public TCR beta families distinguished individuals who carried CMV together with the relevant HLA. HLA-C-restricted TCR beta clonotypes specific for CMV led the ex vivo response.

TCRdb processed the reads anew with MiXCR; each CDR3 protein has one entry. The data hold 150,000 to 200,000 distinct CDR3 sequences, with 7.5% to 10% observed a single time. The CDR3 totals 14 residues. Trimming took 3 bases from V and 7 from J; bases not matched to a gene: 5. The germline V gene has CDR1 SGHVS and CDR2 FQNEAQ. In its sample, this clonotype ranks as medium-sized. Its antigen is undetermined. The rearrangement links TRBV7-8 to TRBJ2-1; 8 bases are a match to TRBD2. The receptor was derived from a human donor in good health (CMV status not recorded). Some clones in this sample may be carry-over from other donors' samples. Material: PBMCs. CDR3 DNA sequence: TGTGCCAGCAGCTTTTTCCGCGGGGGGAATGAGCAGTTCTTC. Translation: CASSFFRGGNEQFF.